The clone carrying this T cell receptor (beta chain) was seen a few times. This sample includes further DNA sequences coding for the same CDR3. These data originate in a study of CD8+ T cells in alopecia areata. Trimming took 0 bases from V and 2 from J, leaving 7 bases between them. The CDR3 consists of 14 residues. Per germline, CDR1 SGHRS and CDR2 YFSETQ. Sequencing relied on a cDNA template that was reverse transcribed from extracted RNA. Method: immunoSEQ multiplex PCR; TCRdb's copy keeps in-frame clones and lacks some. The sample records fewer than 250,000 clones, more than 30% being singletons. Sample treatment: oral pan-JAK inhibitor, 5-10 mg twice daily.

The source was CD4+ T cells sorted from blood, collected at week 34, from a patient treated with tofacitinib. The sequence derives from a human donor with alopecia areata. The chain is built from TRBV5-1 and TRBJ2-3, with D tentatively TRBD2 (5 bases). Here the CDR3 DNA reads TGCGCCAGCAGCTTGGGGGGAGCCACAGATACGCAGTATTTT. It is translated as CASSLGGATDTQYF.